This TCR beta chain comes out of a study of Graves' ophthalmopathy and Graves' hyperthyroidism. Study as a whole: Peripheral blood (taken before any treatment) was collected at initial diagnosis. Regarding the study as a whole: In separating ophthalmopathy from stable hyperthyroidism, a 13-signature model achieved 85% to 90% sensitivity and 81.08% specificity. The model reached roughly 70% sensitivity and under 75% specificity for predicting ophthalmopathy progression.

This clonotype showed up many times. Its antigen remains unknown. The V end was cut by 4 bases, the J end by 1 base, with 11 bases between. CDR1 and CDR2 (germline): SGDLS, YYNGEE. CDR3 length: 14 amino acids. Clinical symptoms and serum thyroxine were used for diagnosis; TRAb, thyroid ultrasound and orbital computed tomography were also relied on. Amplification of the TCR beta CDR3 regions used RNA transcripts (as template). The library came from an HTBI-primed first-round RT-PCR and a second-round multiplex PCR. Each CDR3 protein is one row after TCRdb ran MiXCR on the multiplex PCR reads. The sample has 740,000 or so distinct CDR3 sequences, 40% seen once.

Material for sequencing was peripheral blood. The V and J genes are TRBV9 and TRBJ1-1; D is unclear. The TCR comes from an adult man with Graves' ophthalmopathy. The CDR3 spells CASSPVGENTEAFF. CDR3 DNA sequence: TGTGCCAGCAGCCCAGTCGGGGAGAACACTGAAGCTTTCTTT.